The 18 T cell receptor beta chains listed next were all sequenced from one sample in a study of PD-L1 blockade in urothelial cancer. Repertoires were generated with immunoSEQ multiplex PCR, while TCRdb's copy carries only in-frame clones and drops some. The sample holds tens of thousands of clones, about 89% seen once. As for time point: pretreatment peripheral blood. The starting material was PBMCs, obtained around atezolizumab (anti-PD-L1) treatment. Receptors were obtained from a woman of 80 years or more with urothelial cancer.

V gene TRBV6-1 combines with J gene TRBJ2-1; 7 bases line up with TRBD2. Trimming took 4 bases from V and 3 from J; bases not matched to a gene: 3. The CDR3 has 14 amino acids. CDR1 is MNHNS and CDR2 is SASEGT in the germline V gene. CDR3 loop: CASSVAGDYNEQFF. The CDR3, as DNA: TGTGCCAGCAGTGTGGCGGGGGACTACAATGAGCAGTTCTTC.

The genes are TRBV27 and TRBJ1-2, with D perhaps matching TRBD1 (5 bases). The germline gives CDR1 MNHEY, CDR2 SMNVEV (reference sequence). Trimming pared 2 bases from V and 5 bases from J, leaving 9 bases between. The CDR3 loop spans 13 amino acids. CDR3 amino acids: CASSLDRRYGYTF. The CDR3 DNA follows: TGTGCCAGCAGTTTAGACAGACGGTATGGCTACACCTTC.

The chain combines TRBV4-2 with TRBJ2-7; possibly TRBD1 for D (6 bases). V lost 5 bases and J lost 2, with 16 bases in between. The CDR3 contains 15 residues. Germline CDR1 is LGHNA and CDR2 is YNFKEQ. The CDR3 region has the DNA TGTGCCAGCAGCTTTGGATCCGGGACACCCTACGAGCAGTACTTC. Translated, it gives CASSFGSGTPYEQYF.

The CDR3 coding sequence is TGTGCCAGCTCACCATTCACCACAGGGGAGACCCAGTACTTC. This gives the protein CASSPFTTGETQYF. The genes are TRBV18 and TRBJ2-5; possible D gene TRBD1, 6 bases. The V end was cut by 2 bases, the J end by 5 bases, with 12 bases between. From germline, CDR1 is KGHSH and CDR2 LQKENI. This CDR3 is built from 14 residues.

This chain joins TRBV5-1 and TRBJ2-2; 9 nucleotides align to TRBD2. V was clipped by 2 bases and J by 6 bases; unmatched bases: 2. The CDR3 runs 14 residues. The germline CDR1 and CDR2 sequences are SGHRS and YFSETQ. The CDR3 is CASSFIAGAGELFF. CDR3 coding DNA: TGCGCCAGCAGCTTTATAGCGGGAGCCGGGGAGCTGTTTTTT. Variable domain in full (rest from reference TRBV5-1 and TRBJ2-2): KAGVTQTPRYLIKTRGQQVTLSCSPISGHRSVSWYQQTPGQGLQFLFEYFSETQRNKGNFPGRFSGRQFSNSRSEMNVSTLELGDSALYLCASSFIAGAGELFFGEGSRLTVL.

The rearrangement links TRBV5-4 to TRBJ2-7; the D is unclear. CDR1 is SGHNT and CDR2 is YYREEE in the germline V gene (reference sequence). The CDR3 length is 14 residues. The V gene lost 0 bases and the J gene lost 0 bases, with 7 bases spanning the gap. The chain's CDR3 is CASSLEASSYEQYF. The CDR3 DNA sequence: TGTGCCAGCAGCTTGGAAGCGAGCTCCTACGAGCAGTACTTC. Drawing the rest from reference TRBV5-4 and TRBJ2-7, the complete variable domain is ETGVTQSPTHLIKTRGQQVTLRCSSQSGHNTVSWYQQALGQGPQFIFQYYREEENGRGNFPPRFSGLQFPNYSSELNVNALELDDSALYLCASSLEASSYEQYFGPGTRLTVT.

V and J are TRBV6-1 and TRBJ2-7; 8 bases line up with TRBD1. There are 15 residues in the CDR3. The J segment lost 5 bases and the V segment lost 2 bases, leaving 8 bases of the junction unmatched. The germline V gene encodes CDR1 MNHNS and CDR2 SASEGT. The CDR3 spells CASSELPQGVHEQYF. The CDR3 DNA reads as TGTGCCAGCAGTGAACTTCCACAGGGGGTGCACGAGCAGTACTTC.

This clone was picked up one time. Here the CDR3 DNA reads TGTGCCAGCAGTGAAGTAGGGGCGACGACCTATGGAAACACCATATATTTT. Translated: CASSEVGATTYGNTIYF. The chain links TRBV2 to TRBJ1-3, with a possible D match to TRBD1 (5 bases). In germline, CDR1 is SNHLY, CDR2 FYNNEI. This CDR3 has 17 amino acids. V was shortened by 1 base and J by 3 bases, with 16 bases between the two germline ends.

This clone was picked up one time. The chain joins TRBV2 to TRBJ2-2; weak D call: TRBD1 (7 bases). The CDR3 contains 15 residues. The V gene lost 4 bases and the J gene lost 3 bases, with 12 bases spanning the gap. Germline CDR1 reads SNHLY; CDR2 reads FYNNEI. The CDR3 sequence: CASSARGVDTGELFF. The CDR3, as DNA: TGTGCCAGCAGTGCCAGGGGGGTAGACACCGGGGAGCTGTTTTTT. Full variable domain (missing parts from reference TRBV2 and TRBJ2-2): EPEVTQTPSHQVTQMGQEVILRCVPISNHLYFYWYRQILGQKVEFLVSFYNNEISEKSEIFDDQFSVERPDGSNFTLKIRSTKLEDSAMYFCASSARGVDTGELFFGEGSRLTVL.

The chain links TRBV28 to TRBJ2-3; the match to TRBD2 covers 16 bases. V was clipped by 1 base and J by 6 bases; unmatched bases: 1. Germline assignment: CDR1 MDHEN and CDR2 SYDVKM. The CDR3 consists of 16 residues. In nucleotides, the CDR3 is TGTGCCAGCAGTTTATTGGGACTAGCGGGAGGGGATACGCAGTATTTT. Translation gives CASSLLGLAGGDTQYF.

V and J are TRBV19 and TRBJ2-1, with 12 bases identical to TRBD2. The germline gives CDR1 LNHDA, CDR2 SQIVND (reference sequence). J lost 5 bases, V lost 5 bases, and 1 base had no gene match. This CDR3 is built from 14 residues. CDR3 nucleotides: TGTGCCAGTAGTTGGACTAGCGGGAACAATGAGCAGTTCTTC. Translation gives CASSWTSGNNEQFF. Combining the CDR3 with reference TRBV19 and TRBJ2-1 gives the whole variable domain DGGITQSPKYLFRKEGQNVTLSCEQNLNHDAMYWYRQDPGQGLRLIYYSQIVNDFQKGDIAEGYSVSREKKESFPLTVTSAQKNPTAFYLCASSWTSGNNEQFFGPGTRLTVL.

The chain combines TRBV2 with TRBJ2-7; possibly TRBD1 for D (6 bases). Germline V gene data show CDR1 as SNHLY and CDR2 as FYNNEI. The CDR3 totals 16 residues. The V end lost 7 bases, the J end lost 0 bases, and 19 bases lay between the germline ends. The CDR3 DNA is TGTGCCAGCATTCCGTTCCTGGTGACAGGCTCCTACGAGCAGTACTTC. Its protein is CASIPFLVTGSYEQYF.

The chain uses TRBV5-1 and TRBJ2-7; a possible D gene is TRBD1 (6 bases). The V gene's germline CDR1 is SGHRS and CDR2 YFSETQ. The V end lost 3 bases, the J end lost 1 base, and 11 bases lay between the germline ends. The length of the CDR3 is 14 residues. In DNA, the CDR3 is TGCGCCAGCAGCTCCCAAGGACAGTCCTACGAGCAGTACTTC. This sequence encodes CASSSQGQSYEQYF.

The CDR3 DNA sequence: TGTGCCAGCAGAGAGGGGACTAGCAGATACAATGAGCAGTTCTTC. It translates to CASREGTSRYNEQFF. The chain carries TRBV6-5 and TRBJ2-1; 9 nucleotides align to TRBD2. Trimming at V came to 6 bases and at J to 4 bases, leaving 7 bases not matched to a gene. CDR3 length: 15 amino acids. The germline gives CDR1 MNHEY, CDR2 SVGAGI.

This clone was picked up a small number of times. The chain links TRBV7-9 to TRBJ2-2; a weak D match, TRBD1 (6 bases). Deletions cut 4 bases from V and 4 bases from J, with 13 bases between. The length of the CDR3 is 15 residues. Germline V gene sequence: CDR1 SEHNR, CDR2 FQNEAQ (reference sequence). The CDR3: CASSSQQGPTGELFF. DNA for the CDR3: TGTGCCAGCAGCTCTCAACAGGGCCCCACCGGGGAGCTGTTTTTT.

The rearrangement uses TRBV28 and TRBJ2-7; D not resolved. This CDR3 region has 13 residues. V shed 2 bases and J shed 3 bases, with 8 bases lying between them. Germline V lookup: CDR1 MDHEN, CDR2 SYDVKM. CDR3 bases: TGTGCCAGCAGTTTAAACACAATCTACGAGCAGTACTTC. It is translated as CASSLNTIYEQYF.

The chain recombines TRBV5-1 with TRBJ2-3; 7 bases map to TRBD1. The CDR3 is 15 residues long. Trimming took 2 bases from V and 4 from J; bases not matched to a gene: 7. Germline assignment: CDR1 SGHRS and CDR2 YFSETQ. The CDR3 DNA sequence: TGCGCCAGCAGCTTAGGGTCAGGGGGACCAGATACGCAGTATTTT. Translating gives CASSLGSGGPDTQYF.

The CDR3 protein is CASSLQGRRSGELFF. CDR3 nucleotide sequence: TGTGCCAGCTCTCTACAGGGTCGGAGATCCGGGGAGCTGTTTTTT. The chain recombines TRBV18 with TRBJ2-2, with D possibly being TRBD1 (6 bases). Germline loops: CDR1 KGHSH, CDR2 LQKENI. The CDR3 loop spans 15 amino acids. Trimming pared 6 bases from V and 6 bases from J, leaving 17 bases between.